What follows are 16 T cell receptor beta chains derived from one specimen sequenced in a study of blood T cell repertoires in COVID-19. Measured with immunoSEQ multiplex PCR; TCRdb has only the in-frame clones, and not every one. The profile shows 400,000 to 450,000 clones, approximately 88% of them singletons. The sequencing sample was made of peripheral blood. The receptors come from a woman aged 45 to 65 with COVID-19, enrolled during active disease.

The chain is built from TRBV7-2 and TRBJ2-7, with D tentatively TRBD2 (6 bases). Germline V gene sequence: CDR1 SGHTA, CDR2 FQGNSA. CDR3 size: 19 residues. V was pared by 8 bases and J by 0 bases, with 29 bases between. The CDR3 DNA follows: TGTGCCAGCGCTAGCCACCAACCGGGAGCCGGGGCCAGCTCCTACGAGCAGTACTTC. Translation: CASASHQPGAGASSYEQYF.

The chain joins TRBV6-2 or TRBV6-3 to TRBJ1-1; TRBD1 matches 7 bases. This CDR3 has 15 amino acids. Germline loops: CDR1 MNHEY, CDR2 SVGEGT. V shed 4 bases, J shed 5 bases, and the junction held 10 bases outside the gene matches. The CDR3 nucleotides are TGTGCCAGCAGTTCCCCCGACAGGGCGCGGACTGAAGCTTTCTTT. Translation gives CASSSPDRARTEAFF.

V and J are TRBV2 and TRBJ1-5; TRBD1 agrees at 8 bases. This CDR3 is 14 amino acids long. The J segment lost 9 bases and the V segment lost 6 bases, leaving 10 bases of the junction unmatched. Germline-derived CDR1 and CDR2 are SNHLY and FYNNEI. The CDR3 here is CASSQGQGSWPQHF. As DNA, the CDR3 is TGTGCCAGCAGCCAAGGACAGGGTAGTTGGCCCCAGCATTTT. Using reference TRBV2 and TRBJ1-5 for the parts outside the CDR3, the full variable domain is EPEVTQTPSHQVTQMGQEVILRCVPISNHLYFYWYRQILGQKVEFLVSFYNNEISEKSEIFDDQFSVERPDGSNFTLKIRSTKLEDSAMYFCASSQGQGSWPQHFGDGTRLSIL.

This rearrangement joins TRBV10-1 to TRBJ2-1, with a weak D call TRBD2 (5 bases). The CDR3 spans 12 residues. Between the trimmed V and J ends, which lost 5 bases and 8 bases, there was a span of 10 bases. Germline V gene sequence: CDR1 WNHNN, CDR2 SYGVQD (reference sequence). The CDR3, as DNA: TGCGCCAGCAGTCTCCACGGGGATGAGCAGTTCTTC. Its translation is CASSLHGDEQFF.

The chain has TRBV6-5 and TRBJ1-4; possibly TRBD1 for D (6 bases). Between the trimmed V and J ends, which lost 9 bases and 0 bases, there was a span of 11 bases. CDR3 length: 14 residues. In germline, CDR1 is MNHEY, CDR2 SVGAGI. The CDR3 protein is CASLGHPTNEKLFF. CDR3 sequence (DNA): TGTGCCAGTTTGGGACACCCAACTAATGAAAAACTGTTTTTT.

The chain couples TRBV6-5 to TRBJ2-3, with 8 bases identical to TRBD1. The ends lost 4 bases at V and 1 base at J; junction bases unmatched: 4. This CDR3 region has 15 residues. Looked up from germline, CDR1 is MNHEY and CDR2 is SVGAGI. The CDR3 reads CASSSPGQGTDTQYF. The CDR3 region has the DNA TGTGCCAGCAGTTCCCCGGGACAGGGCACAGATACGCAGTATTTT.

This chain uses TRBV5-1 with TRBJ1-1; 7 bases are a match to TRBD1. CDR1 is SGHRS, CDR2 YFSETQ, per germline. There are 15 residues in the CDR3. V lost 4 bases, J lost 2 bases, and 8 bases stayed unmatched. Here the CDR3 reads CASSAVTGTNTEAFF. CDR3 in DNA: TGCGCCAGCAGCGCGGTGACAGGGACAAACACTGAAGCTTTCTTT. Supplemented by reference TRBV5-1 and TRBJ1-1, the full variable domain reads KAGVTQTPRYLIKTRGQQVTLSCSPISGHRSVSWYQQTPGQGLQFLFEYFSETQRNKGNFPGRFSGRQFSNSRSEMNVSTLELGDSALYLCASSAVTGTNTEAFFGQGTRLTVV.

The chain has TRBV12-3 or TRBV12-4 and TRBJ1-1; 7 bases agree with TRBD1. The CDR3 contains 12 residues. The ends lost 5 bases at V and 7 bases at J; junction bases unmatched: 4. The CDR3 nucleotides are TGTGCCAGCAGTACTACAGGGGTTGAAGCTTTCTTT. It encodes CASSTTGVEAFF.

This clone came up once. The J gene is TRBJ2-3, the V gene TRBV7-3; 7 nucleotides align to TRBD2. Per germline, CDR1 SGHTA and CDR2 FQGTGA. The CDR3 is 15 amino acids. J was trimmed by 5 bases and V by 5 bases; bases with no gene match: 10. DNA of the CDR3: TGTGCCAGCAGCCCACTTGGGGGGGGGAAAGATACGCAGTATTTT. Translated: CASSPLGGGKDTQYF.

DNA of the CDR3: TGTGCCTGGAGTGTGGGGGGTTCGGGAGGCTACACCTTC. Its protein is CAWSVGGSGGYTF. The V gene is TRBV30, the J gene TRBJ1-2; possibly TRBD1 for D (5 bases). V dropped 0 bases and J dropped 8 bases, with 13 bases sitting between them. Per germline, CDR1 GTSNPN and CDR2 SVGIG (reference sequence). The CDR3 is made up of 13 amino acids.

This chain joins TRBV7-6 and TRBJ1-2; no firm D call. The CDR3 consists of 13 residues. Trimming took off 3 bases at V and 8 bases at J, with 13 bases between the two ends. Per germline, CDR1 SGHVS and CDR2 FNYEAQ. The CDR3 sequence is CASSFYFGEGYTF. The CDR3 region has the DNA TGTGCCAGCAGCTTTTATTTCGGGGAAGGCTACACCTTC.

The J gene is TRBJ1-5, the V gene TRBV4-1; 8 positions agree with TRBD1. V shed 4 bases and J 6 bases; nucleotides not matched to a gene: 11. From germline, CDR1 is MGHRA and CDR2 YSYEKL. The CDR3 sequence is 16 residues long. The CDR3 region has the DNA TGCGCCAGCAGCCCAAGAATCTTACAGGGGGTTCAGCCCCAGCATTTT. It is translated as CASSPRILQGVQPQHF.

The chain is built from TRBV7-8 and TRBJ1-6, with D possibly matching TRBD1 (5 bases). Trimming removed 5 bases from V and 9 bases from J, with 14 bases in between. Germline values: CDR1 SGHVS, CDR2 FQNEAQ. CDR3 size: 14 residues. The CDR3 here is CASSTGGGSSPLHF. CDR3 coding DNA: TGTGCCAGCAGCACCGGGGGGGGGAGTTCACCCCTCCACTTT.

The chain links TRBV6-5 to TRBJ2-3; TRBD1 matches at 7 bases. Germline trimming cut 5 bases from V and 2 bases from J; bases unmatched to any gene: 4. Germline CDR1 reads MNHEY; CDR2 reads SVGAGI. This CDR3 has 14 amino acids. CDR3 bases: TGTGCCAGCAGTAAGGGGGCCCACACAGATACGCAGTATTTT. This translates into CASSKGAHTDTQYF.

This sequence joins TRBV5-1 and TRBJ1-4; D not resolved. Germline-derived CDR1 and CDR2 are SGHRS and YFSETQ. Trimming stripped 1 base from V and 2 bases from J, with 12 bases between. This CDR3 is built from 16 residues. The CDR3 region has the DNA TGCGCCAGCAGCTTGTCTATGACGGAGACTAATGAAAAACTGTTTTTT. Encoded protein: CASSLSMTETNEKLFF.

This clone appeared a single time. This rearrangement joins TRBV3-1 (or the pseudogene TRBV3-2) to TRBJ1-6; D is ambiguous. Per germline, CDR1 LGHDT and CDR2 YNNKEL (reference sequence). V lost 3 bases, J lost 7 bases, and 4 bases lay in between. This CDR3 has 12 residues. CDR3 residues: CASSHLNSPLHF. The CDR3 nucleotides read TGTGCCAGCAGCCACTTGAATTCACCCCTCCACTTT.